Below are 14 T cell receptor beta chains sequenced from a single sample in a study of blood T cell repertoires in COVID-19. Clones were sequenced by immunoSEQ multiplex PCR, and TCRdb holds only the in-frame ones, with some missing. The repertoire holds 200,000 to 250,000 clones, roughly 84% seen once, with less than 15% in the top ten. Sequencing used peripheral blood. The receptors originated from a human donor in a cohort sampled during active COVID-19.

The chain has TRBV5-1 and TRBJ1-1; D is undetermined. The germline CDR1 and CDR2 sequences are SGHRS and YFSETQ. There are 14 residues in the CDR3. Trimming cost V 0 bases and J 1 base, with 7 bases left between them. The CDR3 bases are TGCGCCAGCAGCTTGGTATCCTCGAACACTGAAGCTTTCTTT. Its protein is CASSLVSSNTEAFF.

This chain links TRBV9 with TRBJ2-1, with a weak D call TRBD2 (5 bases). The germline gives CDR1 SGDLS, CDR2 YYNGEE. There are 16 residues in the CDR3. V was cut by 0 bases and J by 3 bases, with 13 bases left in between. The CDR3 DNA is TGTGCCAGCAGCGTAGGGAACAAACTAGGCTACAATGAGCAGTTCTTC. Its protein is CASSVGNKLGYNEQFF. The whole variable domain, remainder taken from reference TRBV9 and TRBJ2-1, is DSGVTQTPKHLITATGQRVTLRCSPRSGDLSVYWYQQSLDQGLQFLIQYYNGEERAKGNILERFSAQQFPDLHSELNLSSLELGDSALYFCASSVGNKLGYNEQFFGPGTRLTVL.

This chain connects TRBV7-9 to TRBJ2-1; D perhaps matches TRBD2 (5 bases). The CDR3 totals 17 residues. The ends were cut back, 5 bases at V and 2 bases at J, with 19 bases in the middle. Germline values: CDR1 SEHNR, CDR2 FQNEAQ (reference sequence). The CDR3 DNA follows: TGTGCCAGCAGCAAACGACCTGGACTTCTTACCTACAATGAGCAGTTCTTC. Amino acid sequence: CASSKRPGLLTYNEQFF.

V and J are TRBV4-1 and TRBJ2-7; 9 bases align to TRBD2. Per germline, CDR1 MGHRA and CDR2 YSYEKL. The CDR3 extends over 16 amino acids. The V gene end was trimmed by 3 bases and the J gene end by 4 bases; junction bases not matched to a gene: 10. Here the CDR3 DNA reads TGCGCCAGCAGCCAGAAAACACCGGGACTAGCTTACGAGCAGTACTTC. Its translation: CASSQKTPGLAYEQYF.

This clone was seen just once. The chain couples TRBV28 to TRBJ2-2; no reliable D call. Germline CDR1 and CDR2: MDHEN and SYDVKM. V shed 5 bases and J shed 0 bases, with 13 bases lying between them. The CDR3 runs 16 residues. In DNA, the CDR3 is TGTGCCAGCAGTCCACGAGGCGCCGCGAACACCGGGGAGCTGTTTTTT. It codes for CASSPRGAANTGELFF.

This chain joins TRBV5-8 and TRBJ1-5; a possible D gene is TRBD1 (6 bases). The germline gives CDR1 SGHTS, CDR2 YDEGEE. The CDR3 spans 14 residues. Between the trimmed V and J ends, which lost 5 bases and 4 bases, there was a span of 13 bases. CDR3: CASRLWTANQPQHF. CDR3 nucleotides: TGTGCCAGCAGACTGTGGACAGCTAATCAGCCCCAGCATTTT.

The gene calls are TRBV4-1 and TRBJ2-1; D might be TRBD2 (7 bases). Trimming took 1 base from V and 5 from J, leaving 18 bases between them. Germline values: CDR1 MGHRA, CDR2 YSYEKL. The length of the CDR3 is 17 residues. The CDR3 DNA sequence: TGCGCCAGCAGCCAAGGGGAGGGGGGGCCGCTCCACAATGAGCAGTTCTTC. This gives the protein CASSQGEGGPLHNEQFF.

The V and J genes are TRBV2 and TRBJ1-1, with 7 bases matching TRBD1. Germline V gene lookup returns CDR1 SNHLY and CDR2 FYNNEI. The V gene end was trimmed by 4 bases and the J gene end by 3 bases; junction bases not matched to a gene: 5. CDR3 length: 14 amino acids. For the CDR3, the DNA is TGTGCCAGCAGTGGAGACAGGGCGGACACTGAAGCTTTCTTT. It codes for CASSGDRADTEAFF.

The chain uses TRBV2 and TRBJ2-1; a possible D gene is TRBD2 (6 bases). The germline V gene encodes CDR1 SNHLY and CDR2 FYNNEI. CDR3 length: 18 residues. Deletions cut 6 bases from V and 0 bases from J, with 21 bases between. CDR3 sequence: CASSEFHPHGSSYNEQFF. The CDR3 region has the DNA TGTGCCAGCAGCGAGTTTCATCCCCACGGGAGCTCCTACAATGAGCAGTTCTTC.

The genes are TRBV30 and TRBJ1-5, with 9 bases matching TRBD1. This CDR3 region has 15 residues. The V gene end was trimmed by 5 bases and the J gene end by 3 bases; junction bases not matched to a gene: 8. The germline V gene encodes CDR1 GTSNPN and CDR2 SVGIG (reference sequence). CDR3 amino acids: CAWSLTGGPNQPQHF. For the CDR3, the DNA is TGTGCCTGGTCTTTGACAGGGGGACCCAATCAGCCCCAGCATTTT.

CDR3 in DNA: TGTGCCAGCAACCCGGGGACGGGTGGGAGGGTAAAACTGTTTTTT. This translates into CASNPGTGGRVKLFF. V gene TRBV28 combines with J gene TRBJ1-4; tentative D call: TRBD1 (5 bases). The ends were cut back, 7 bases at V and 10 bases at J, with 22 bases in the middle. Germline V gives CDR1 MDHEN, CDR2 SYDVKM. The length of the CDR3 is 15 residues.

The rearrangement joins TRBV7-9 to TRBJ1-5; 7 positions agree with TRBD1. CDR3 length equals 16 residues. The J segment lost 0 bases and the V segment lost 4 bases, leaving 6 bases of the junction unmatched. Germline CDR1 is SEHNR and CDR2 is FQNEAQ (reference sequence). The CDR3 DNA is TGTGCCAGCAGCTCGGGACAGATATATAGCAATCAGCCCCAGCATTTT. This gives the protein CASSSGQIYSNQPQHF.

This chain uses TRBV7-9 with TRBJ2-1; TRBD2 aligns across 14 bases. The germline V gene encodes CDR1 SEHNR and CDR2 FQNEAQ (reference sequence). There are 16 residues in the CDR3. V shed 5 bases, J shed 4 bases, and the junction held 4 bases outside the gene matches. In DNA, the CDR3 is TGTGCCAGCAGCCCGACTAGCGGGAGGGAATACAATGAGCAGTTCTTC. Its protein product is CASSPTSGREYNEQFF.

The J gene is TRBJ2-7, the V gene TRBV6-5; 7 bases agree with TRBD2. Germline V gene lookup returns CDR1 MNHEY and CDR2 SVGAGI. CDR3 length: 13 amino acids. Unmatched junction bases numbered 7, after V lost 9 bases and J lost 2 bases. CDR3 coding DNA: TGTGCCAGGCCAGCGGGGCTCCCCTACGAGCAGTACTTC. Encoded protein: CARPAGLPYEQYF.